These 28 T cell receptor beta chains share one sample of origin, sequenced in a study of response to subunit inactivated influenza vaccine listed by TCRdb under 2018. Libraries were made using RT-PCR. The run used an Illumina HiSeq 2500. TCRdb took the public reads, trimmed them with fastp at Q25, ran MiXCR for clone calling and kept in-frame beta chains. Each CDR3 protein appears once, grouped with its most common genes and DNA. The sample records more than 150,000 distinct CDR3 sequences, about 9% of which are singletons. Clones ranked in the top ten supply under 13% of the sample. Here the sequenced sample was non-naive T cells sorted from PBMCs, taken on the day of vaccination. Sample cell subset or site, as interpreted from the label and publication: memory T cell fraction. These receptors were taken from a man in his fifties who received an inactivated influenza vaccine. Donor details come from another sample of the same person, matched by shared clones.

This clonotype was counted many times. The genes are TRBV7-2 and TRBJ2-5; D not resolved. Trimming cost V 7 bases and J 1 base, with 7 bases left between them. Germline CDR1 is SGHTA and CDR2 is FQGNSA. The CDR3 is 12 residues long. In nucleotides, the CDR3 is TGTGCCAGCACCAAGAGCCAAGAGACCCAGTACTTC. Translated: CASTKSQETQYF.

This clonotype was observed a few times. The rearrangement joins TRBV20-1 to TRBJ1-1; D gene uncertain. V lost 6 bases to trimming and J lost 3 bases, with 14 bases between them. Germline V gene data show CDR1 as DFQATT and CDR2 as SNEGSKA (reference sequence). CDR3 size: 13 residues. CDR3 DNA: TGCAGTGCGAACCGGGCCTGGGACACTGAAGCTTTCTTT. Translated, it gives CSANRAWDTEAFF.

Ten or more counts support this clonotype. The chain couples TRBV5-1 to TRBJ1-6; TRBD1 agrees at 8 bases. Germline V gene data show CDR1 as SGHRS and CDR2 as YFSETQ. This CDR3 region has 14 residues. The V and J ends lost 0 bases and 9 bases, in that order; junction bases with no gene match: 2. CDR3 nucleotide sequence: TGCGCCAGCAGCTTGGCCGGGACAGGTTCACCCCTCCACTTT. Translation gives CASSLAGTGSPLHF.

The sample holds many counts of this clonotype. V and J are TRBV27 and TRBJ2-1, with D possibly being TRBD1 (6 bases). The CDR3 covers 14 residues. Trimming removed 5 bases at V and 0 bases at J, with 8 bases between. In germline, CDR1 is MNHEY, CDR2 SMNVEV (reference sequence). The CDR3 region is CASSPDSSYNEQFF. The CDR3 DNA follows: TGTGCCAGCAGTCCGGACAGCTCCTACAATGAGCAGTTCTTC.

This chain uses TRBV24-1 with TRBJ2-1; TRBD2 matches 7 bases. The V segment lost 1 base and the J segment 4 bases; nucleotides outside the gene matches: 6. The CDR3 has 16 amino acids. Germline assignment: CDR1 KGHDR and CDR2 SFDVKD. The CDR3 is CATSDFSSGQYNEQFF. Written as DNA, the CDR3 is TGTGCCACCAGTGATTTCTCTAGCGGTCAATACAATGAGCAGTTCTTC.

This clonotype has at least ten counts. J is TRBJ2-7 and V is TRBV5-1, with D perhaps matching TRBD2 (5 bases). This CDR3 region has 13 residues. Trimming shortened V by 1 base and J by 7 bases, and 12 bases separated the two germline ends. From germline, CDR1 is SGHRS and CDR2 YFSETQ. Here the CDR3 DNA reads TGCGCCAGCAGCTTGCCCGGGGAGCGGGAGCAGTACTTC. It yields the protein CASSLPGEREQYF.

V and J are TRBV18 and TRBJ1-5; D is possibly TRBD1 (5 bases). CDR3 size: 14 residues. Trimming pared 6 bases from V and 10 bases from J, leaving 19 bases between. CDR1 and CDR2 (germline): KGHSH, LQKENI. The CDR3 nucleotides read TGTGCCAGCTCCACCGGGACCGCGCTGGGACCCCAGCATTTT. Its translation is CASSTGTALGPQHF.

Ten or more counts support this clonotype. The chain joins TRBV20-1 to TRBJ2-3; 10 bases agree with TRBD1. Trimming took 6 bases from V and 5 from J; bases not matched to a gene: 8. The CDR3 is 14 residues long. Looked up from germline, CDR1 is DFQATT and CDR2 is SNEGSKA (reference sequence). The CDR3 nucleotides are TGCAGTGCCGAGACAGGGGGCGCGAGAGATACGCAGTATTTT. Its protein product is CSAETGGARDTQYF.

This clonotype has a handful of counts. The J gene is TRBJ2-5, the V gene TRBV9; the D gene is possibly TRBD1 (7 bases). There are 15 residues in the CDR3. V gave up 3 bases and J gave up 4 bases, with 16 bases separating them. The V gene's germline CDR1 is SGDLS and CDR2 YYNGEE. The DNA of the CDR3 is TGTGCCAGCAGCGCCTTCGGAGGGGGCGTAGAGACCCAGTACTTC. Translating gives CASSAFGGGVETQYF.

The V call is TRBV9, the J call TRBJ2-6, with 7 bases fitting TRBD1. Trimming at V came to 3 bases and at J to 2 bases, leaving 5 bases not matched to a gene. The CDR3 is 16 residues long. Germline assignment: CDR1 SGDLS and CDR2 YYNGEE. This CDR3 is CASSDRQGAGANVLTF. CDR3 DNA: TGTGCCAGCAGCGATCGACAGGGAGCTGGGGCCAACGTCCTGACTTTC.

The CDR3 is CASSPMMGDVNEKLFF. The CDR3 nucleotides read TGTGCCAGCTCACCGATGATGGGGGACGTTAATGAAAAACTGTTTTTT. The chain joins TRBV18 to TRBJ1-4; D may be TRBD1 (5 bases). There are 16 residues in the CDR3. Germline assignment: CDR1 KGHSH and CDR2 LQKENI. V gave up 3 bases and J gave up 4 bases, with 15 bases separating them.

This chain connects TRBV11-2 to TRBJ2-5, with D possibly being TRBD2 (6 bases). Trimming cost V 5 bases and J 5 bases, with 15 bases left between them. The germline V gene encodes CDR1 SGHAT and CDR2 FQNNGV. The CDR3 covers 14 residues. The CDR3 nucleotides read TGTGCCAGCAGCCCCCAAGGAGGGAGTGAGACCCAGTACTTC. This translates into CASSPQGGSETQYF.

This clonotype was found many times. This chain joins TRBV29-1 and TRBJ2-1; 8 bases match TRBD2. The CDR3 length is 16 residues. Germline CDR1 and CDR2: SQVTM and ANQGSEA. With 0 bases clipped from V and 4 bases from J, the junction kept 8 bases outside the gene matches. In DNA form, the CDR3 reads TGCAGCGTTGAAGATCGGGCGGGGGGCCTATACAATGAGCAGTTCTTC. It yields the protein CSVEDRAGGLYNEQFF.

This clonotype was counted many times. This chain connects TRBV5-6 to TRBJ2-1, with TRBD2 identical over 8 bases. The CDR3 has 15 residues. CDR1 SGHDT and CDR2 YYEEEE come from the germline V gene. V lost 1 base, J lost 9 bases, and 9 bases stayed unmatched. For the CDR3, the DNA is TGTGCCAGCAGCTTGTCGGGACTAGGATCGACTGAGCAGTTCTTC. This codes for CASSLSGLGSTEQFF.

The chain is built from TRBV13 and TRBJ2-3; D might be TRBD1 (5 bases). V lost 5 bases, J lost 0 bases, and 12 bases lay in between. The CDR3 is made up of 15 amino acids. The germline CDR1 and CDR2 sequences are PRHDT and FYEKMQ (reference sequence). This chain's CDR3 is CASSRRQTSTDTQYF. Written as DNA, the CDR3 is TGTGCCAGCAGCCGCCGACAGACTAGCACAGATACGCAGTATTTT. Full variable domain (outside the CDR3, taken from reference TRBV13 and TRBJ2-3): AAGVIQSPRHLIKEKRETATLKCYPIPRHDTVYWYQQGPGQDPQFLISFYEKMQSDKGSIPDRFSAQQFSDYHSELNMSSLELGDSALYFCASSRRQTSTDTQYFGPGTRLTVL.

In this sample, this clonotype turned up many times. CDR3 sequence reads: CASSEPGTASEQYF. As DNA, the CDR3 is TGTGCCAGCAGCGAACCCGGGACGGCCAGCGAGCAGTACTTC. V gene TRBV7-9 combines with J gene TRBJ2-7, with D tentatively TRBD1 or TRBD2 (5 bases each). V shed 5 bases and J shed 6 bases, with 17 bases lying between them. This CDR3 is 14 amino acids long. Germline V gene sequence: CDR1 SEHNR, CDR2 FQNEAQ (reference sequence).

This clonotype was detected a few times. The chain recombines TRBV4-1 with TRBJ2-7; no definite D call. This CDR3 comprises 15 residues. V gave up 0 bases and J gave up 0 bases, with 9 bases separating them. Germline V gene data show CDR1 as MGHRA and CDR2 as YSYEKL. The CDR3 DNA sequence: TGCGCCAGCAGCCAAGATAGCACTTTCTCCTACGAGCAGTACTTC. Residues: CASSQDSTFSYEQYF.

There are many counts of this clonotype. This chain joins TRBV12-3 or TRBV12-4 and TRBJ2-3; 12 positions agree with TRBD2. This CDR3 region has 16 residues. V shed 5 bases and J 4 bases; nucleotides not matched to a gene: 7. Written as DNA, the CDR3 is TGTGCCAGCAGTCCACTAGCGGGGGGCCAGGCAGATACGCAGTATTTT. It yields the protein CASSPLAGGQADTQYF.

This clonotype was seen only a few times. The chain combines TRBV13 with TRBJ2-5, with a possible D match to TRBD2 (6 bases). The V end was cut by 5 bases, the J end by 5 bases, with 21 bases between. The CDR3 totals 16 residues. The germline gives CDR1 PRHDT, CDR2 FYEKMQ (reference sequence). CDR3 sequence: CASSPGVRGLLETQYF. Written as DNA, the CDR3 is TGTGCCAGCAGCCCCGGGGTGCGGGGACTTCTCGAGACCCAGTACTTC.

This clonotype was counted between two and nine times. CDR3 DNA: TGTGCCACCAGCATAATGGCAGGGGGGGAAGAGACCCAGTACTTC. This sequence encodes CATSIMAGGEETQYF. The J gene is TRBJ2-5, the V gene TRBV15; D tentatively fits TRBD1 or TRBD2 (7 bases each). V shed 4 bases and J shed 3 bases, with 15 bases lying between them. CDR1 LNHNV and CDR2 YYDKDF come from the germline V gene (reference sequence). The CDR3 consists of 15 residues. The complete variable domain, with remaining parts taken from reference TRBV15 and TRBJ2-5, reads DAMVIQNPRYQVTQFGKPVTLSCSQTLNHNVMYWYQQKSSQAPKLLFHYYDKDFNNEADTPDNFQSRRPNTSFCFLDIRSPGLGDTAMYLCATSIMAGGEETQYFGPGTRLLVL.

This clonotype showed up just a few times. For the CDR3, the DNA is TGTGCCAGCAGCCAAGGCGGAGGAACCCACGAGCAGTACTTC. Its protein product is CASSQGGGTHEQYF. The rearrangement uses TRBV3-1 and TRBJ2-7; a possible D gene is TRBD2 (5 bases). The CDR3 is 14 amino acids. Germline CDR1 LGHDT, CDR2 YNNKEL (reference sequence). Deletions cut 1 base from V and 5 bases from J, with 12 bases between.

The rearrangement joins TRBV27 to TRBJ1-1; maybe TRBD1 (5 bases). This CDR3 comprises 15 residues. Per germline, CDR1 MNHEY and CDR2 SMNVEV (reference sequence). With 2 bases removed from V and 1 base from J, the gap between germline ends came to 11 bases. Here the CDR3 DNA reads TGTGCCAGCAGTTTAGGCAGGGCCGAGAACACTGAAGCTTTCTTT. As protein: CASSLGRAENTEAFF.

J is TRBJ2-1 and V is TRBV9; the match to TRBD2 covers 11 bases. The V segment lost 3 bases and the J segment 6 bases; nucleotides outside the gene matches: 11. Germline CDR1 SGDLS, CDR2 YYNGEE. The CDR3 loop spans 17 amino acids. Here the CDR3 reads CASSGADRLAGFNEQFF. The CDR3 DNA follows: TGTGCCAGCAGCGGAGCTGATAGACTAGCGGGGTTCAATGAGCAGTTCTTC.

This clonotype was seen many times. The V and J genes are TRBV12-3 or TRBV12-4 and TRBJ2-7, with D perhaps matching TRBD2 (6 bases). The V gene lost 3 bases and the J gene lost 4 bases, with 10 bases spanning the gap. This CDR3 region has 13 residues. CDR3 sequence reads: CASSFRERYEQYF. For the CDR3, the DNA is TGTGCCAGCAGTTTCCGGGAGCGGTACGAGCAGTACTTC.

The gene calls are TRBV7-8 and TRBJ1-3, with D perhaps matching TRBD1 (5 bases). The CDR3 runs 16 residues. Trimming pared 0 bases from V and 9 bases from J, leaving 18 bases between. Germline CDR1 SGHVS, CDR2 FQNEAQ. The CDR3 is CASSLAGPTAAGTIYF. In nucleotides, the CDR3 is TGTGCCAGCAGCTTAGCGGGGCCCACAGCTGCCGGCACCATATATTTT.

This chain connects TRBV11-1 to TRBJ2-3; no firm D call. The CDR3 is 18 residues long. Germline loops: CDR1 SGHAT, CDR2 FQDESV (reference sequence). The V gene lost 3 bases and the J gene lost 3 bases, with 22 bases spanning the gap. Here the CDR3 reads CASSLLPGRHERTDTQYF. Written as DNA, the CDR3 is TGTGCCAGCAGCTTGCTCCCAGGCCGCCATGAACGGACAGATACGCAGTATTTT.

Written as DNA, the CDR3 is TGTGCCAGCAGCCAGCAGAATCTAGCGGGCGAGCAGTTCTTC. Translation: CASSQQNLAGEQFF. This chain links TRBV7-3 with TRBJ2-1, with 8 bases that match TRBD2. V was clipped by 5 bases and J by 10 bases; unmatched bases: 10. The CDR3 spans 14 residues. CDR1 and CDR2 from the germline V gene are SGHTA and FQGTGA.

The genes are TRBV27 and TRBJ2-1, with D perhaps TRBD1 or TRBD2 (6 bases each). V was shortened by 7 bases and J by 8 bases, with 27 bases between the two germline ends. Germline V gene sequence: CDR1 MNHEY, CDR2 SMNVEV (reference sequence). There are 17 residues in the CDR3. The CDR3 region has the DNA TGTGCCAGCAAACCCTACCTGGGGGGCGCGAGCTCATATGAGCAGTTCTTC. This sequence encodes CASKPYLGGASSYEQFF.